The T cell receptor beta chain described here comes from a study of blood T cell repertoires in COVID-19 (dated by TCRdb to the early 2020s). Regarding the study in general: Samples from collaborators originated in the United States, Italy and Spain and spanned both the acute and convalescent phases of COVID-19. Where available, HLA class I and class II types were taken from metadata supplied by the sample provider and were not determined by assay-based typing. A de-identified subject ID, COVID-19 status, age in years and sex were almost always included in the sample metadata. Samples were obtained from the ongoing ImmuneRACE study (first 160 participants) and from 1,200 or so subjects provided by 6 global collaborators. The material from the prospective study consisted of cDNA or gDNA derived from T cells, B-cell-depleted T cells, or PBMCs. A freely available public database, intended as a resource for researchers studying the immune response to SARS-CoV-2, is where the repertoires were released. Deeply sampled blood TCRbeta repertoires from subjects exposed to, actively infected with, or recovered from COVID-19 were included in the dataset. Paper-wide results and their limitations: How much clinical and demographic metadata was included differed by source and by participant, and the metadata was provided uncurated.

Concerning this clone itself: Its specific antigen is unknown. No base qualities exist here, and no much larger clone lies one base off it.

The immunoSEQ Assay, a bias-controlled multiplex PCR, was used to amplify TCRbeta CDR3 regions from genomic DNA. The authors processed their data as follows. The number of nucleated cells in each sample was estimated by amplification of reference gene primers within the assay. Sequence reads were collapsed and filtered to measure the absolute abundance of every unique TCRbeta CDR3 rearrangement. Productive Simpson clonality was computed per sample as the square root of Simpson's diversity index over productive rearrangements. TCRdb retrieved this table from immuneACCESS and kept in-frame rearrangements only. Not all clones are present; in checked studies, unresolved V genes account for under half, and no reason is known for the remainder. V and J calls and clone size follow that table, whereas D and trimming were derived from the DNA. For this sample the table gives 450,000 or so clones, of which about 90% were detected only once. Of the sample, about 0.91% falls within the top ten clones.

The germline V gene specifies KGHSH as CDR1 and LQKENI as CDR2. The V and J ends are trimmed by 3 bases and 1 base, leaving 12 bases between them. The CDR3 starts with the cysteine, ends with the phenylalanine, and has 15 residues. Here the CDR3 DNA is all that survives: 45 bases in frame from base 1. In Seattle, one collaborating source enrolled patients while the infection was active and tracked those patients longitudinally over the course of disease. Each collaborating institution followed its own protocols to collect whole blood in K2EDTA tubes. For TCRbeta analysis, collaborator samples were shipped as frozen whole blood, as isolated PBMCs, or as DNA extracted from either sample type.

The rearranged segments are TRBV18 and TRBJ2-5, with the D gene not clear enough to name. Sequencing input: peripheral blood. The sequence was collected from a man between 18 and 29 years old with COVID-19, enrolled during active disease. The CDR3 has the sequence CASSPNPTSQETQYF. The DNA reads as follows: TGTGCCAGCTCACCTAACCCGACAAGCCAAGAGACCCAGTACTTC.